Listed here are 18 T cell receptor beta chains from one sample, sequenced in a study of blood T cell repertoires in COVID-19. Using immunoSEQ multiplex PCR, the repertoire was profiled, and TCRdb retains in-frame clones only, with some absent. The sample lists tens of thousands of clones; 88% were seen once. Sequenced sample: peripheral blood. These receptors came from a human donor in a cohort sampled during active COVID-19.

The chain employs TRBV7-4 and TRBJ2-1, with a weak D call TRBD2 (6 bases). The V end was cut by 5 bases, the J end by 0 bases, with 17 bases between. The CDR3 extends over 17 amino acids. CDR1 SGHVT and CDR2 SQSDAQ come from the germline V gene. The CDR3, as DNA: TGTGCCAGCAGCCCTGGGAGGTGCGGGGACTCCTACAATGAGCAGTTCTTC. This sequence encodes CASSPGRCGDSYNEQFF.

This clone was counted a single time. This chain joins TRBV7-2 and TRBJ1-5, with D hard to call. Germline lookup yields CDR1 SGHTA and CDR2 FQGNSA. The V and J ends lost 5 bases and 4 bases respectively, with 6 bases between them. The CDR3 covers 12 residues. CDR3 in amino acids: CASSIPNQPQHF. CDR3 nucleotide sequence: TGTGCCAGCAGCATTCCAAATCAGCCCCAGCATTTT.

V gene TRBV4-3 combines with J gene TRBJ1-1; D gene uncertain. CDR3 length equals 16 residues. Trimming took off 1 base at V and 2 bases at J, with 14 bases between the two ends. Germline V gene data show CDR1 as LGHNA and CDR2 as YSLEER. DNA of the CDR3: TGCGCCAGCAGCCAAGCACGACCCCCGGGAAACACTGAAGCTTTCTTT. Translated: CASSQARPPGNTEAFF.

The chain's CDR3 is CASSLQGSSYNSPLHF. In DNA, the CDR3 is TGTGCCAGCAGCCTTCAGGGGTCCTCCTATAATTCACCCCTCCACTTT. The chain uses TRBV7-6 and TRBJ1-6; tentatively, D is TRBD1 (6 bases). This CDR3 has 16 amino acids. Looked up from germline, CDR1 is SGHVS and CDR2 is FNYEAQ. The V and J ends lost 5 bases and 0 bases respectively, with 11 bases between them.

The chain employs TRBV7-2 and TRBJ2-7; the match to TRBD1 covers 7 bases. The V and J ends lost 7 bases and 4 bases, in that order; junction bases with no gene match: 13. The CDR3 extends over 15 amino acids. Germline lookup yields CDR1 SGHTA and CDR2 FQGNSA. The CDR3 is CASNLNWGTDYEQYF. DNA for the CDR3: TGTGCCAGCAACCTAAATTGGGGGACAGATTACGAGCAGTACTTC.

This clone has just a few counts. The chain recombines TRBV30 with TRBJ1-1; 9 nucleotides align to TRBD1. This CDR3 has 14 amino acids. The V segment lost 0 bases and the J segment 11 bases; nucleotides outside the gene matches: 10. The germline V gene has CDR1 GTSNPN and CDR2 SVGIG (reference sequence). The CDR3: CAWSVPPQQGAAFF. As DNA, the CDR3 is TGTGCCTGGAGTGTACCGCCTCAACAGGGGGCGGCTTTCTTT.

V and J are TRBV27 and TRBJ1-1; no definite D call. Trimming shortened V by 4 bases and J by 0 bases, and 12 bases separated the two germline ends. CDR1 MNHEY and CDR2 SMNVEV come from the germline V gene (reference sequence). The CDR3 runs 15 residues. The CDR3 sequence is CASSSADTMNTEAFF. CDR3 in DNA: TGTGCCAGCAGTTCAGCAGACACCATGAACACTGAAGCTTTCTTT.

The rearrangement joins TRBV5-1 to TRBJ1-2; TRBD1 agrees at 9 bases. CDR3 length: 15 residues. In germline, CDR1 is SGHRS, CDR2 YFSETQ. J was trimmed by 4 bases and V by 2 bases; bases with no gene match: 6. The CDR3 loop is CASSFSTGGGYGYTF. The CDR3 region has the DNA TGCGCCAGCAGCTTTAGCACAGGGGGCGGCTATGGCTACACCTTC.

The chain combines TRBV6-2 or TRBV6-3 with TRBJ2-4, with TRBD1 matching over 10 bases. Trimming cost V 5 bases and J 8 bases; bases outside gene matches: 12. Germline V lookup: CDR1 MNHEY, CDR2 SVGEGT. The CDR3 is 16 residues long. CDR3 in DNA: TGTGCCAGCAGTCTATACGGGACAGGGGAGAGATACATTCAGTACTTC. Encoded protein: CASSLYGTGERYIQYF.

The J gene is TRBJ2-2, the V gene TRBV6-5, with D maybe TRBD2 (6 bases). Germline V gene lookup returns CDR1 MNHEY and CDR2 SVGAGI. The ends were cut back, 1 base at V and 5 bases at J, with 8 bases in the middle. CDR3 length: 14 residues. Here the CDR3 reads CASSYLGGTGELFF. As DNA, the CDR3 is TGTGCCAGCAGTTACTTGGGGGGTACCGGGGAGCTGTTTTTT.

The CDR3 sequence: CASSLGGTSSTGELFF. CDR3 bases: TGTGCCAGCAGCTTGGGGGGGACTAGCAGTACCGGGGAGCTGTTTTTT. V gene TRBV7-6 combines with J gene TRBJ2-2; 9 nucleotides match TRBD2. Germline V gene data show CDR1 as SGHVS and CDR2 as FNYEAQ. The CDR3 totals 16 residues. Trimming took 3 bases from V and 5 from J; bases not matched to a gene: 7. Filled out from reference TRBV7-6 and TRBJ2-2, the complete variable domain reads GAGVSQSPRYKVTKRGQDVALRCDPISGHVSLYWYRQALGQGPEFLTYFNYEAQQDKSGLPNDRFSAERPEGSISTLTIQRTEQRDSAMYRCASSLGGTSSTGELFFGEGSRLTVL.

This chain connects TRBV6-2 or TRBV6-3 to TRBJ1-5; the D is unclear. Germline values: CDR1 MNHEY, CDR2 SVGEGT. V was shortened by 0 bases and J by 0 bases, with 6 bases between the two germline ends. The CDR3 is 15 residues long. This CDR3 reads CASSYSGVSNQPQHF. The CDR3 nucleotides are TGTGCCAGCAGTTACTCCGGGGTTAGCAATCAGCCCCAGCATTTT.

The rearrangement uses TRBV30 and TRBJ1-1; TRBD1 is a possible D gene (6 bases). The length of the CDR3 is 16 residues. Trimming left V 3 bases short and J 4 bases short, with 21 bases between. From germline, CDR1 is GTSNPN and CDR2 SVGIG (reference sequence). CDR3 nucleotide sequence: TGTGCCTGGAGCGGGAGGGGTATCGGGGGCGGCACTGAAGCTTTCTTT. It codes for CAWSGRGIGGGTEAFF.

The CDR3 DNA sequence: TGTGCCAGCAGCCCCGTTGCGGGGGACAATAGAAACACCATATATTTT. It translates to CASSPVAGDNRNTIYF. V is TRBV27 and J is TRBJ1-3, with D possibly being TRBD1 (6 bases). V was pared by 6 bases and J by 5 bases, with 20 bases between. From germline, CDR1 is MNHEY and CDR2 SMNVEV (reference sequence). The CDR3 is 16 residues long.

The V gene is TRBV12-3 or TRBV12-4, the J gene TRBJ1-1, with a weak D call TRBD1 (5 bases). With 11 bases removed from V and 1 base from J, the gap between germline ends came to 8 bases. The CDR3 extends over 11 amino acids. CDR3: CACQGNTEAFF. The CDR3 DNA reads TGTGCCTGTCAGGGGAACACTGAAGCTTTCTTT.

In its sample, this clone was seen once. The chain couples TRBV10-1 to TRBJ1-5, with D possibly being TRBD1 (6 bases). The length of the CDR3 is 13 residues. Trimming left V 5 bases short and J 4 bases short, with 9 bases between. Germline V gene lookup returns CDR1 WNHNN and CDR2 SYGVQD (reference sequence). The CDR3 DNA follows: TGCGCCAGCAGTCCCAGGGGTAATCAGCCCCAGCATTTT. Translation: CASSPRGNQPQHF.

This chain links TRBV5-1 with TRBJ1-2; TRBD1 agrees at 7 bases. This CDR3 contains 15 residues. V lost 4 bases to trimming and J lost 8 bases; unmatched junction nucleotides: 14. From germline, CDR1 is SGHRS and CDR2 YFSETQ. The CDR3 region is CASSPAGGYSSGYTF. Here the CDR3 DNA reads TGCGCCAGCAGCCCCGCAGGGGGTTACTCATCGGGCTACACCTTC. Supplemented by reference TRBV5-1 and TRBJ1-2, the full variable domain reads KAGVTQTPRYLIKTRGQQVTLSCSPISGHRSVSWYQQTPGQGLQFLFEYFSETQRNKGNFPGRFSGRQFSNSRSEMNVSTLELGDSALYLCASSPAGGYSSGYTFGSGTRLTVV.

The chain combines TRBV6-5 with TRBJ2-5; D may be TRBD2 (6 bases). Germline assignment: CDR1 MNHEY and CDR2 SVGAGI. Trimming took 2 bases from V and 0 from J, leaving 7 bases between them. The CDR3 spans 14 residues. The CDR3 DNA follows: TGTGCCAGCAGTTACCGACTAGACCAAGAGACCCAGTACTTC. Protein product: CASSYRLDQETQYF.